This TCR beta chain was obtained from a study of blood T cell repertoires in COVID-19. About the study: Samples representing acute and convalescent COVID-19 were sourced from the United States, Italy and Spain. T cells, B-cell-depleted T cells, or PBMCs supplied cDNA or gDNA.

Clones were sequenced by immunoSEQ multiplex PCR, and TCRdb holds only the in-frame ones, with some missing. The sample carries roughly 15,000 clones, 65% to 85% recorded once. The germline V and J ends were trimmed by 0 bases and 0 bases, with 9 bases remaining between them. The CDR3 loop spans 15 amino acids. CDR1 and CDR2 from the germline V gene are MNHEY and SVGAGI. The sequenced material came from peripheral blood. This sequence joins TRBV6-5 and TRBJ2-7; tentatively, D is TRBD2 (5 bases). This clonotype was obtained from a human donor in a cohort sampled during active COVID-19. CDR3 sequence reads: CASSYSGVISYEQYF. The DNA of the CDR3 is TGTGCCAGCAGTTACTCCGGGGTTATCTCCTACGAGCAGTACTTC.